These 17 T cell receptor beta chains were sequenced from one sample in a study of blood T cell repertoires in COVID-19. TCRdb keeps only in-frame clones here, not all; method: immunoSEQ multiplex PCR. The sample records just over 650,000 clones, just under 90% being singletons. The sequencing input was peripheral blood. All receptors come from a woman younger than 30 with acute or convalescent COVID-19.

V is TRBV19 and J is TRBJ2-4, with TRBD2 as a possible D gene (6 bases). CDR1 LNHDA and CDR2 SQIVND come from the germline V gene (reference sequence). This CDR3 spans 14 amino acids. Trimming shortened V by 3 bases and J by 6 bases, and 12 bases separated the two germline ends. CDR3 sequence reads: CASSMSGGLNIQYF. Written as DNA, the CDR3 is TGTGCCAGTAGTATGTCCGGGGGACTAAACATTCAGTACTTC. Variable domain in full (rest from reference TRBV19 and TRBJ2-4): DGGITQSPKYLFRKEGQNVTLSCEQNLNHDAMYWYRQDPGQGLRLIYYSQIVNDFQKGDIAEGYSVSREKKESFPLTVTSAQKNPTAFYLCASSMSGGLNIQYFGAGTRLSVL.

The J gene is TRBJ2-2, the V gene TRBV24-1; 7 bases agree with TRBD2. Germline V gene data show CDR1 as KGHDR and CDR2 as SFDVKD. The J segment lost 5 bases and the V segment lost 5 bases, leaving 10 bases of the junction unmatched. CDR3 length: 16 amino acids. For the CDR3, the DNA is TGTGCCACCAGTGCCCTTGCGGGGGTTGGGACCGGGGAGCTGTTTTTT. It specifies CATSALAGVGTGELFF.

This chain joins TRBV10-3 and TRBJ1-2, with D possibly matching TRBD1 (5 bases). This CDR3 region has 13 residues. The V and J ends lost 8 bases and 0 bases respectively, with 10 bases between them. Germline lookup yields CDR1 ENHRY and CDR2 SYGVKD. The CDR3 nucleotides are TGTGCCATCCGGGGGATCCCTAACTATGGCTACACCTTC. It yields the protein CAIRGIPNYGYTF.

The chain couples TRBV24-1 to TRBJ2-3; 7 bases fit TRBD1. Germline CDR1 reads KGHDR; CDR2 reads SFDVKD. Trimming removed 4 bases from V and 0 bases from J; junction bases left unmatched: 12. The CDR3 sequence is 18 residues long. CDR3 protein: CATSDLRTGRPSTDTQYF. Here the CDR3 DNA reads TGTGCCACCAGTGACCTCCGGACAGGACGACCTAGCACAGATACGCAGTATTTT.

This CDR3 reads CASSLEGLPVEKLFF. Here the CDR3 DNA reads TGTGCCAGCAGCTTAGAGGGGCTACCTGTTGAAAAACTGTTTTTT. The J gene is TRBJ1-4, the V gene TRBV7-2; maybe TRBD1 (5 bases). Trimming removed 1 base from V and 7 bases from J, with 13 bases in between. Germline CDR1 is SGHTA and CDR2 is FQGNSA. The CDR3 totals 15 residues.

The chain carries TRBV29-1 and TRBJ1-1; 9 bases map to TRBD1. Per germline, CDR1 SQVTM and CDR2 ANQGSEA. The CDR3 sequence is 15 residues long. The ends lost 6 bases at V and 1 base at J; junction bases unmatched: 9. The CDR3 DNA reads TGCAGCGTGCCTAACAGGGGGCGGAAGAACACTGAAGCTTTCTTT. It yields the protein CSVPNRGRKNTEAFF.

The chain employs TRBV27 and TRBJ1-2; 7 nucleotides agree with TRBD1. This CDR3 has 14 amino acids. Germline values: CDR1 MNHEY, CDR2 SMNVEV (reference sequence). V was pared by 0 bases and J by 6 bases, with 4 bases of the junction left unmatched. The CDR3 DNA follows: TGTGCCAGCAGTTTATCGACAGGGACGGATGGCTACACCTTC. It encodes CASSLSTGTDGYTF.

The V and J genes are TRBV7-2 and TRBJ1-2; 7 nucleotides line up with TRBD1. V lost 5 bases, J lost 4 bases, and 7 bases stayed unmatched. From germline, CDR1 is SGHTA and CDR2 FQGNSA. The CDR3 spans 14 residues. The CDR3 is CASSTFQGVYGYTF. For the CDR3, the DNA is TGTGCCAGCAGCACCTTTCAGGGGGTCTATGGCTACACCTTC.

The V and J genes are TRBV7-2 and TRBJ2-3; TRBD2 aligns across 10 bases. The ends lost 3 bases at V and 12 bases at J; junction bases unmatched: 3. The CDR3 sequence is 12 residues long. CDR1 and CDR2 from the germline V gene are SGHTA and FQGNSA. CDR3 nucleotides: TGTGCCAGCAGCTTCTTAGCGGGAGGACAGTATTTT. It encodes CASSFLAGGQYF.

V gene TRBV27 combines with J gene TRBJ1-2; 10 bases align to TRBD1. Germline lookup yields CDR1 MNHEY and CDR2 SMNVEV (reference sequence). The CDR3 has 13 amino acids. With 7 bases clipped from V and 6 bases from J, the junction kept 5 bases outside the gene matches. Written as DNA, the CDR3 is TGTGCCAGCACCTCAGACAGGGGGCATGGCTACACCTTC. Translation: CASTSDRGHGYTF.

The V gene is TRBV20-1, the J gene TRBJ2-7; 7 bases map to TRBD2. Germline V CDR1 and CDR2: DFQATT, SNEGSKA (reference sequence). The CDR3 totals 14 residues. J lost 2 bases, V lost 3 bases, and 7 bases had no gene match. The CDR3 nucleotides are TGCAGTGCTAGTTGGCGGGGGTCTACCTACGAGCAGTACTTC. Translation: CSASWRGSTYEQYF.

The chain joins TRBV19 to TRBJ2-7; a weak D match, TRBD1 (6 bases). There are 14 residues in the CDR3. Germline CDR1 is LNHDA and CDR2 is SQIVND (reference sequence). V was clipped by 3 bases and J by 1 base, with 10 bases between them. In nucleotides, the CDR3 is TGTGCCAGTAGTATGCAGGGGATTTCCTACGAGCAGTACTTC. It codes for CASSMQGISYEQYF.

The rearrangement links TRBV7-9 to TRBJ1-5; D is uncertain. This CDR3 is built from 13 residues. Germline CDR1 SEHNR, CDR2 FQNEAQ (reference sequence). V was trimmed by 5 bases and J by 2 bases, leaving 7 bases between them. The CDR3 DNA sequence: TGTGCCAGCAGCGTGTTAGGCAATCAGCCCCAGCATTTT. As protein: CASSVLGNQPQHF.

V is TRBV12-3 or TRBV12-4 and J is TRBJ1-5; D gene uncertain. The CDR3 is 12 residues long. The germline V and J ends were trimmed by 8 bases and 9 bases, with 14 bases remaining between them. CDR3 region: CASLSPPAPQHF. For the CDR3, the DNA is TGTGCCAGCCTATCCCCCCCTGCGCCCCAGCATTTT.

The V gene is TRBV9, the J gene TRBJ2-3; D ambiguous. Deletions cut 0 bases from V and 2 bases from J, with 10 bases between. Germline V lookup: CDR1 SGDLS, CDR2 YYNGEE. The CDR3 consists of 15 residues. The CDR3 spells CASSVDRYSTDTQYF. The CDR3 bases are TGTGCCAGCAGCGTAGACAGATACTCCACAGATACGCAGTATTTT.

This chain uses TRBV7-3 with TRBJ2-7; 7 bases align to TRBD2. The CDR3 is 14 residues long. V gave up 5 bases and J gave up 0 bases; unmatched junction bases: 4. The germline V gene encodes CDR1 SGHTA and CDR2 FQGTGA. CDR3 bases: TGTGCCAGCAGCGCCCCGGGGGGCTCCTACGAGCAGTACTTC. Amino acids: CASSAPGGSYEQYF.

In DNA, the CDR3 is TGTGCCACCAGCAGAGTACAGAACCTCTATGGCTACACCTTC. This encodes CATSRVQNLYGYTF. This chain links TRBV15 with TRBJ1-2; D ambiguous. With 1 base removed from V and 4 bases from J, the gap between germline ends came to 10 bases. CDR1 is LNHNV, CDR2 YYDKDF, per germline (reference sequence). The CDR3 runs 14 residues. The full variable domain, completed using reference TRBV15 and TRBJ1-2, is DAMVIQNPRYQVTQFGKPVTLSCSQTLNHNVMYWYQQKSSQAPKLLFHYYDKDFNNEADTPDNFQSRRPNTSFCFLDIRSPGLGDTAMYLCATSRVQNLYGYTFGSGTRLTVV.